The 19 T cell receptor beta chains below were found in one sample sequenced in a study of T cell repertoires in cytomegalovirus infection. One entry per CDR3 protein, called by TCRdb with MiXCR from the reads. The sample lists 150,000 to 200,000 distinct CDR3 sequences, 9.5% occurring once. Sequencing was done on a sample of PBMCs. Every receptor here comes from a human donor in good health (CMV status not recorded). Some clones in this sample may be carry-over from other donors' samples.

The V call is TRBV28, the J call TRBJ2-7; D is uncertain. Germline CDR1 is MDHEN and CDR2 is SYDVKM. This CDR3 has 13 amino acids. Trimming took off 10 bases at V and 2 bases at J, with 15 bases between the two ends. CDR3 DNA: TGTGCCACCCGCCGGACGACGGCCTACGAGCAGTACTTC. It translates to CATRRTTAYEQYF. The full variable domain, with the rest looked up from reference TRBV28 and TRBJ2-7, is DVKVTQSSRYLVKRTGEKVFLECVQDMDHENMFWYRQDPGLGLRLIYFSYDVKMKEKGDIPEGYSVSREKKERFSLILESASTNQTSMYLCATRRTTAYEQYFGPGTRLTVT.

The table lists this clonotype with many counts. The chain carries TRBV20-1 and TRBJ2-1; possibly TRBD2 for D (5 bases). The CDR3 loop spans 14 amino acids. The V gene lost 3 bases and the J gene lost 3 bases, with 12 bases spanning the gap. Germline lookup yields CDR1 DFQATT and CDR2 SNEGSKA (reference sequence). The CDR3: CSASSGRNYNEQFF. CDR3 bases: TGCAGTGCTAGCTCGGGGAGAAACTACAATGAGCAGTTCTTC.

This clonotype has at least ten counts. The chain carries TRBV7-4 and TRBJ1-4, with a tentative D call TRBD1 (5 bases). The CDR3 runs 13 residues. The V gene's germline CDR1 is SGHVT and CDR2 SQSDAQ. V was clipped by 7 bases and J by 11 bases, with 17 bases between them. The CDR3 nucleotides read TGTGCCAGCATCCCCTGGCAGGGAACGAAACTGTTTTTT. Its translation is CASIPWQGTKLFF.

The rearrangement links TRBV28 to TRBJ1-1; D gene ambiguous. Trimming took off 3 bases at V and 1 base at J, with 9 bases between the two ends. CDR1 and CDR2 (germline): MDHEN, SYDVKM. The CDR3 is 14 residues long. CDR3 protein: CASSFVKGNTEAFF. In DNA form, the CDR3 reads TGTGCCAGCAGTTTCGTAAAGGGGAACACTGAAGCTTTCTTT.

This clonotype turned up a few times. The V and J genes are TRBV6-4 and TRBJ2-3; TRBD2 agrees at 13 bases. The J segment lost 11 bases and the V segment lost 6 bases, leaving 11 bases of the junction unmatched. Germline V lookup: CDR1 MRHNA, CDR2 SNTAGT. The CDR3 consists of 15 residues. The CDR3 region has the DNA TGTGCCAGCAGCGCCACTAGCGGGGGGGTTCGCCTGCAGTATTTT. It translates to CASSATSGGVRLQYF.

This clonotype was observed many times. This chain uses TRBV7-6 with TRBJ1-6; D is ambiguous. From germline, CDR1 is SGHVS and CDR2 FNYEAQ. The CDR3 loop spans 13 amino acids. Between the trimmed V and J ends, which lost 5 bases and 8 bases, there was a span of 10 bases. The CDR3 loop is CASSTNKDSPLHF. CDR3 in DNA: TGTGCCAGCAGCACAAACAAGGATTCACCCCTCCACTTT.

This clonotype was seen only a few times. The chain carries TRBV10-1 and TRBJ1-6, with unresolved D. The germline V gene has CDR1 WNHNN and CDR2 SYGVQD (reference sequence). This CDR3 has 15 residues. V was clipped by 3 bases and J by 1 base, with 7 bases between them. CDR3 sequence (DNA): TGCGCCAGCAGTGATGCCAGTTCCTATAATTCACCCCTCCACTTT. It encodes CASSDASSYNSPLHF.

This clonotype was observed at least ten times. The CDR3 region is CASSLFKGNTEAFF. In DNA, the CDR3 is TGTGCCAGCAGCTTATTCAAGGGAAACACTGAAGCTTTCTTT. The J gene is TRBJ1-1, the V gene TRBV7-2; D gene unclear. Germline lookup yields CDR1 SGHTA and CDR2 FQGNSA. The ends were cut back, 2 bases at V and 2 bases at J, with 9 bases in the middle. The CDR3 loop spans 14 amino acids.

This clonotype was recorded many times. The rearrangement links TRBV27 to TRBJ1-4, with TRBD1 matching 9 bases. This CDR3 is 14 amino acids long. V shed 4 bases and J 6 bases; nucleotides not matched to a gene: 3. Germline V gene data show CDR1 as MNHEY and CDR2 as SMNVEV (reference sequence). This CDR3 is CASSYRGRYEKLFF. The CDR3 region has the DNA TGTGCCAGCAGTTACAGGGGGCGTTATGAAAAACTGTTTTTT.

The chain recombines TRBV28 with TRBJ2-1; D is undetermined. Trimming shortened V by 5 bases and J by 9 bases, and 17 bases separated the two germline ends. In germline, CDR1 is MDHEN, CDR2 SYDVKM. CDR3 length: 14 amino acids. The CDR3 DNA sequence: TGTGCCAGCAGTATTCCATCGCCCGGACCTGAGCAGTTCTTC. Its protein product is CASSIPSPGPEQFF. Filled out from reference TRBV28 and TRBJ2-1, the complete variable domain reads DVKVTQSSRYLVKRTGEKVFLECVQDMDHENMFWYRQDPGLGLRLIYFSYDVKMKEKGDIPEGYSVSREKKERFSLILESASTNQTSMYLCASSIPSPGPEQFFGPGTRLTVL.

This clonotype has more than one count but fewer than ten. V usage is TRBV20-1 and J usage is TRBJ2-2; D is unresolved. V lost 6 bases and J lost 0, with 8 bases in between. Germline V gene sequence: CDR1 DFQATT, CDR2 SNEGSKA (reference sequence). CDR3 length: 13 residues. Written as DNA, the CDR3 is TGCAGTGCAAGACTTGCGAACACCGGGGAGCTGTTTTTT. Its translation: CSARLANTGELFF.

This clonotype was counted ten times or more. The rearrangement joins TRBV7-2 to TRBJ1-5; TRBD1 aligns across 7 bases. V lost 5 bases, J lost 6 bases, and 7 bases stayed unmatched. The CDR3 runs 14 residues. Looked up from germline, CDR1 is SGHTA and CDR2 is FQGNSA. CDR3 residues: CASSAQGPLQPQHF. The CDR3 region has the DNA TGTGCCAGCAGCGCACAGGGGCCCCTTCAGCCCCAGCATTTT.

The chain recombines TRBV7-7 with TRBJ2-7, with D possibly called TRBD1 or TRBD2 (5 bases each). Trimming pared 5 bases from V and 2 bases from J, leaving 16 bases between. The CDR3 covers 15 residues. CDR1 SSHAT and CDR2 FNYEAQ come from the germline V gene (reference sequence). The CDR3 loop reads CASSPRGVVTYEQYF. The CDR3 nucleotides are TGTGCCAGCAGCCCCCGAGGGGTAGTAACCTACGAGCAGTACTTC.

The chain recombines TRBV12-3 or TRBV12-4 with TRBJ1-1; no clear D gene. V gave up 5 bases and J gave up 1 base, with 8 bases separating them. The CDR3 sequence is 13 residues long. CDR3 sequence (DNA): TGTGCCAGCAGTATATCTCCGAACACTGAAGCTTTCTTT. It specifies CASSISPNTEAFF.

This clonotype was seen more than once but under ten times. CDR3 sequence reads: CASSVLAGGYNEQFF. The DNA for the CDR3 is TGTGCCAGCAGCGTACTAGCGGGAGGCTACAATGAGCAGTTCTTC. The chain combines TRBV2 with TRBJ2-1; 12 bases align to TRBD2. CDR1 SNHLY and CDR2 FYNNEI come from the germline V gene. Trimming at V came to 6 bases and at J to 3 bases, leaving 3 bases not matched to a gene. The CDR3 extends over 15 amino acids.

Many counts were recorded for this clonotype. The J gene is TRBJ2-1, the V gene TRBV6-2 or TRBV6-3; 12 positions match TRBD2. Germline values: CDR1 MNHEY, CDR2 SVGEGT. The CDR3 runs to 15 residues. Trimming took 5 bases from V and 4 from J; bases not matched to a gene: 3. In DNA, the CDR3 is TGTGCCAGCAGTAAAACTAGCGGGGGGTACAATGAGCAGTTCTTC. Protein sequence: CASSKTSGGYNEQFF.

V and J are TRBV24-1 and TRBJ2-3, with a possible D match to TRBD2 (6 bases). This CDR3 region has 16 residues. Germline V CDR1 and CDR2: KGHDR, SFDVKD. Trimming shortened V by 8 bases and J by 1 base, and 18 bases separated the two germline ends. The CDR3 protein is CATTPGPSGRTDTQYF. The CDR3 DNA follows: TGTGCCACCACCCCGGGGCCCAGCGGGCGCACAGATACGCAGTATTTT.

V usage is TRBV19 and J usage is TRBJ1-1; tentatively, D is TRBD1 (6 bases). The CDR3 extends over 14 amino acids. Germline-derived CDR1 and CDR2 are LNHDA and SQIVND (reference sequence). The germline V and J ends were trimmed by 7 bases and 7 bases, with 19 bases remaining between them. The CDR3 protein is CASTLDRVSGEAFF. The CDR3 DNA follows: TGTGCCAGTACCCTGGACAGAGTCAGCGGTGAAGCTTTCTTT.

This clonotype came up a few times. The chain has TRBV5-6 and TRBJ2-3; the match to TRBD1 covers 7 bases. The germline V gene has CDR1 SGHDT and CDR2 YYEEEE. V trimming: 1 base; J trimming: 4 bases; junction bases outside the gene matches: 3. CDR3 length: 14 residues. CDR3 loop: CASSLPGTADTQYF. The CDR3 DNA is TGTGCCAGCAGCTTGCCCGGGACAGCAGATACGCAGTATTTT.